This is a list of T cell receptor beta chains from one sample in a study of T-cell reconstitution after alpha-beta-depleted transplantation in children. Each CDR3 protein is one row after TCRdb ran MiXCR on the PCR reads. In the table there are approximately 200,000 distinct CDR3 sequences, roughly 15% of which are singletons. Sequences were derived from PBMCs from the stem cell graft donor, sampled from the stem cell graft. Receptors originate from a human donor who donated a stem cell graft to a child with acute lymphoblastic leukemia. CDR3s include the opening cysteine and the closing phenylalanine or tryptophan. D genes are given only for firm matches. Clone size is given for some rows only: seen once, a few or many times, or a class if the clone is expanded.

V	size	D	J	DNA	CDR3
TRBV5-1	many	TRBD1	TRBJ2-4	TGCGCCAGCAGCTTGGAGGGACGGACAGGAGACATTCAGTACTTC	CASSLEGRTGDIQYF
TRBV29-1	many	TRBD1	TRBJ2-7	TGCAGCGTTGGGACAGGCTCCTACGAGCAGTACTTC	CSVGTGSYEQYF
TRBV6-1	NA	NA	TRBJ1-6	TGTGCCAGCAGACCCGATTCAGGACACTCACCCCTCCACTTT	CASRPDSGHSPLHF
TRBV7-8	NA	NA	TRBJ1-2	TGTGCCAGCAGCTTAGCGGGTGCCAGCTTTGGTGTTGGTTACACCTTC	CASSLAGASFGVGYTF
TRBV15	many	NA	TRBJ2-7	TGTGCCACCAGCAGAGGATTAACAGGAGCCTACGAGCAGTACTTC	CATSRGLTGAYEQYF
TRBV12-3/TRBV12-4	many	NA	TRBJ2-1	TGTGCCAGCAGGGGGCCGGCCTCCTACAATGAGCAGTTCTTC	CASRGPASYNEQFF
TRBV18	many	NA	TRBJ2-2	TGTGCCAGCTCACCACAAGAGACCGGGGAGCTGTTTTTT	CASSPQETGELFF
TRBV10-1	many	NA	TRBJ2-3	TGCGCCAGCAGTGATTCGCCGGGAGATACGCAGTATTTT	CASSDSPGDTQYF
TRBV29-1	many	NA	TRBJ2-1	TGCAGCGTCGAAACCCCCGGGACCCCCAAGGAGGTTTACAATGAGCAGTTCTTC	CSVETPGTPKEVYNEQFF
TRBV6-2/TRBV6-3	many	NA	TRBJ2-1	TGTGCCAGCAGTTACTCGATAAGCGTTACGAGCTACAATGAGCAGTTCTTC	CASSYSISVTSYNEQFF
TRBV15	many	NA	TRBJ2-5	TGTGCCACCAGCCAGGCGCACCAAGAGACCCAGTACTTC	CATSQAHQETQYF
TRBV7-8	many	NA	TRBJ2-7	TGTGCCAGCAGCCCCCGCGGCGGGGAACCCTACTACGAGCAGTACTTC	CASSPRGGEPYYEQYF
TRBV20-1	few	NA	TRBJ1-1	TGCAGTGCTATAGCTCAACAGGCGAGCCCTGAAGCTTTCTTT	CSAIAQQASPEAFF
TRBV24-1	NA	NA	TRBJ2-5	TGTGCCACCAGTGCGATCACTGGGGGATCGGAGACCCAGTACTTC	CATSAITGGSETQYF
TRBV5-5	many	TRBD1	TRBJ1-4	TGTGCCAGCAGCCAACGGCTACAGGGGAGTACTAATGAAAAACTGTTTTTT	CASSQRLQGSTNEKLFF
TRBV30	few	TRBD2	TRBJ2-3	TGTGCCTGGAGTGTCCCGAGCGGGGTCGGGTCCGGGTTT	CAWSVPSGVGSGF
TRBV7-8	many	NA	TRBJ1-1	TGTGCCAGCAGGCCAGGGAAGAACACTGAAGCTTTCTTT	CASRPGKNTEAFF
TRBV5-1	many	TRBD1	TRBJ1-5	TGCGCCAGCAGCTTGGGGACAGGTGAGAATCAGCCCCAGCATTTT	CASSLGTGENQPQHF
TRBV5-1	many	TRBD1	TRBJ2-1	TGCGCCAGCAGCGACGGACAGGGCTGGAACAATGAGCAGTTCTTC	CASSDGQGWNNEQFF
TRBV20-1	many	TRBD2	TRBJ2-7	TGCAGTGCACGGGACTACCTCTCCTACGAGCAGTACTTC	CSARDYLSYEQYF
TRBV5-1	many	NA	TRBJ2-7	TGCGCCAGCAGCTTGGATGGTAGGGGGAACGAGCAGTACTTC	CASSLDGRGNEQYF
TRBV11-2	many	TRBD1	TRBJ2-7	TGTGCCAGCACCCATCTGGGACAGGGCTACGAGCAGTACTTC	CASTHLGQGYEQYF
TRBV19	many	NA	TRBJ1-5	TGTGCCAGTAGTATTCGGGGCAAACAGCCCCAGCATTTT	CASSIRGKQPQHF
TRBV5-1	many	NA	TRBJ1-1	TGCGCCAGCAGCTTGGAAGTGGGACCAGAAGCTTTCTTT	CASSLEVGPEAFF
TRBV5-1	medium-sized	NA	TRBJ2-1	TGCGCCAGCAGCTTCCAGGGTGAGCAGTTCTTC	CASSFQGEQFF
TRBV14	few	NA	TRBJ2-1	TGTGCCAGCAGCCCATACGGACTGTACAATGAGCAGTTCTTC	CASSPYGLYNEQFF
TRBV14	many	NA	TRBJ1-1	TGTGCCAGCAGCCAAGTTGGCAGCAACACTGAAGCTTTCTTT	CASSQVGSNTEAFF
TRBV20-1	many	TRBD2	TRBJ2-3	TGCAGTGCCCCTCAGGCCCTAGCGGGATCAGGAGATACGCAGTATTTT	CSAPQALAGSGDTQYF
TRBV29-1	many	TRBD2	TRBJ2-1	TGCAGCGTCCTGTGGTCTAGCGGGAGTAATGAGCAGTTCTTC	CSVLWSSGSNEQFF
TRBV28	NA	TRBD1	TRBJ2-5	TGTGCCAGCAGTCACTACAGGGGATTACGAGAGACCCAGTACTTC	CASSHYRGLRETQYF
TRBV6-2/TRBV6-3	many	NA	TRBJ1-2	TGTGCCAGCTTCCGTCCTGAGGCAGATCATGTGGACTATGGCTACACCTTC	CASFRPEADHVDYGYTF
TRBV5-1	many	TRBD2	TRBJ2-3	TGCGCCAGCAGCCTTAGCGGGGATGGATCAGATACGCAGTATTTT	CASSLSGDGSDTQYF
TRBV20-1	NA	NA	TRBJ2-4	TGCAGTGCTCCAGATGGCCGGTCTGGTCCTTCCCCCATTCAGTACTTC	CSAPDGRSGPSPIQYF
TRBV20-1	many	TRBD1	TRBJ2-7	TGCAGTGCCACGCCCCGGGACAGATTCTACGAGCAGTACTTC	CSATPRDRFYEQYF
TRBV11-2	many	NA	TRBJ1-6	TGTGCCAGCAGCCCCCGACAGGACGGTTTGGCACCCCTCCACTTT	CASSPRQDGLAPLHF
TRBV10-2	many	TRBD1	TRBJ2-1	TGCGCCAGCAGTGAGTCGGTGACAGGGTCTGAGCAGTTCTTC	CASSESVTGSEQFF
TRBV11-2	few	NA	TRBJ2-7	TGTGCCAGCAGTCCGGGGCGGACTTCCTACGAGCAGTACTTC	CASSPGRTSYEQYF
TRBV5-6	many	NA	TRBJ2-2	TGTGCCAGCAGCTTGGTCAGCTTAAACACCGGGGAGCTGTTTTTT	CASSLVSLNTGELFF
TRBV13	many	NA	TRBJ2-1	TGTGCCAGCAGCTTAGTATTCCAGAGCTCCTACAATGAGCAGTTCTTC	CASSLVFQSSYNEQFF
TRBV7-2	many	TRBD2	TRBJ2-4	TGTGCCAGCAGCTTAGCGCTAGGTAGCGGGAACAAAAACATTCAGTACTTC	CASSLALGSGNKNIQYF
TRBV10-3	NA	NA	TRBJ1-1	TGTGCCATCAGCGAGCAGGGGATCGGCACTGAAGCTTTCTTT	CAISEQGIGTEAFF
TRBV19	few	NA	TRBJ2-4	TGTGCCAGTAGCACACCATTAGAGGCAGGGAACATTCAGTACTTC	CASSTPLEAGNIQYF
TRBV27	NA	NA	TRBJ1-1	TGTGCCAGCCGTCTCAACAGGGCCAACACTGAAGCTTTCTTT	CASRLNRANTEAFF
TRBV27	many	TRBD1	TRBJ2-7	TGTGCCAGCAGTTTGATGGGACAGGCCTTGGAGCAGTACTTC	CASSLMGQALEQYF
TRBV20-1	many	NA	TRBJ1-5	TGCAGTGCTAGTACCGGGCACTTCAATCAGCCCCAGCATTTT	CSASTGHFNQPQHF
TRBV24-1	many	NA	TRBJ1-2	TGTGCCACCAGTCACGGACACAACTATGGCTACACCTTC	CATSHGHNYGYTF
TRBV29-1	many	NA	TRBJ2-1	TGCAGCGTTCAAGGGACTGGGAGCTCCTACAATGAGCAGTTCTTC	CSVQGTGSSYNEQFF
TRBV5-1	few	TRBD2	TRBJ2-5	TGCGCCAGCAAATCGCTGTTTAGCGGGACCTCAACCCAGTACTTC	CASKSLFSGTSTQYF
TRBV5-1	NA	NA	TRBJ1-2	TGCGCCAGCAGCTTAAGACAGGACTATGGCTACACCTTC	CASSLRQDYGYTF
TRBV20-1	many	TRBD2	TRBJ2-7	TGCAGTGCTAGAGATCTGGCGACTAGCGGTTACTACGAGCAGTACTTC	CSARDLATSGYYEQYF
TRBV7-8	NA	TRBD2	TRBJ2-1	TGTGCCAGCAGCTCCATTTTAATCGGGACTAGCTCCTACAATGAGCAGTTCTTC	CASSSILIGTSSYNEQFF
TRBV20-1	few	NA	TRBJ2-7	TGCAGTGCTAGAGATCGAACGGGACTCTCCTACGAGCAGTACTTC	CSARDRTGLSYEQYF
TRBV11-2	many	NA	TRBJ1-1	TGTGCCAGCAGCTTAACCACAATGGCGACTGAAGCTTTCTTT	CASSLTTMATEAFF
TRBV7-9	many	NA	TRBJ1-6	TGTGCCAGCAGTCGACAGAGCTCCTATAATTCACCCCTCCACTTT	CASSRQSSYNSPLHF
TRBV4-2	NA	TRBD1	TRBJ1-5	TGTGCCAGCAGCCAAGATTCTGGGACAGGCCCGGGGAGGAGCAATCAGCCCCAGCATTTT	CASSQDSGTGPGRSNQPQHF
TRBV7-2	many	NA	TRBJ2-7	TGTGCCAGCAGCCCCCATAACGAGCAGTACTTC	CASSPHNEQYF
TRBV10-3	NA	TRBD2	TRBJ2-7	TGTGCCATCAGTGAGTCGGCGGGGGATCTCTACGAGCAGTACTTC	CAISESAGDLYEQYF
TRBV5-1	few	NA	TRBJ2-7	TGCGCCAGCAGCTTGACAGGGTCCCATCACGAGCAGTACTTC	CASSLTGSHHEQYF